This TCR beta chain comes out of a study of blood T cells in healthy people across ages. With a J-beta primer mix and a sample-barcoded 5' primer, a second PCR ran about 7 to 11 cycles. TCRdb re-called the 5' RACE reads through MiXCR, storing one row per CDR3 protein. The table lists 800,000 to 950,000 distinct CDR3 sequences, approximately 32% of them singletons. This clonotype was recorded a few times. The data were also submitted as part of a second study, on T cells of mothers and their children.

The receptor was derived from a woman aged 40 to 50 in good health. The sample consisted of blood.

The CDR3 region is CASSPDANTEAFF. Written as DNA, the CDR3 is TGTGCCAGCAGCCCGGATGCGAACACTGAAGCTTTCTTT. The J gene is TRBJ1-1, the V gene TRBV12-3 or TRBV12-4, with unresolved D. V was pared by 6 bases and J by 1 base, with 9 bases between. CDR3 length equals 13 residues.